A selection of T cell receptor beta chains follows, all from one sample in a study of CD8 T cells in Susac syndrome. TCRdb recomputed calls from the immunoSEQ multiplex PCR reads with MiXCR, one row per CDR3 protein. The sample carries 100,000 to 150,000 distinct CDR3 sequences, more than 90% recorded once. Material: CD4+ T cells from PBMCs. The receptors were gathered from a human donor in good health. The CDR3 runs from the conserved cysteine through the conserved F or W. The D gene is left open where the match is weak. Only part of the rows carry a size: once, few, many, or a class if the clone is expanded.

clone_size,d_call,j_call,v_call,cdr3_aa,cdr3_nt
.,.,TRBJ2-7,TRBV20-1,CSASRQGNEQYF,TGCAGTGCTAGCCGCCAGGGGAACGAGCAGTACTTC
once,.,TRBJ1-1,TRBV21-1,CASSPRAGQNTEAFF,TGTGCCAGCAGCCCCCGAGCGGGACAGAACACTGAAGCTTTCTTT
once,TRBD1,TRBJ1-4,TRBV12-3/TRBV12-4,CASSLSRGEKLFF,TGTGCCAGCAGTTTATCCAGGGGGGAAAAACTGTTTTTT
.,.,TRBJ2-7,TRBV7-2,CASGFQEAQYF,TGTGCCAGCGGTTTCCAGGAGGCGCAGTACTTC
.,TRBD1,TRBJ1-1,TRBV13,CASSFDRGWVDTEAFF,TGTGCCAGCAGCTTTGACAGGGGATGGGTCGACACTGAAGCTTTCTTT
.,.,TRBJ1-3,TRBV18,CASSPGGSGNTIYF,TGTGCCAGCTCACCAGGGGGCTCTGGAAACACCATATATTTT
.,TRBD1,TRBJ2-3,TRBV20-1,CSAWDRGDTQYF,TGCAGTGCTTGGGACAGGGGAGATACGCAGTATTTT
.,.,TRBJ2-4,TRBV28,CASSPGTRLAKNIQYF,TGTGCCAGCAGCCCCGGGACTCGTCTAGCCAAAAACATTCAGTACTTC
.,.,TRBJ1-1,TRBV28,CASSLEFRNTEAFF,TGTGCCAGCAGTTTGGAGTTCCGGAACACTGAAGCTTTCTTT
.,.,TRBJ1-3,TRBV20-1,CSARDRFSGNTIYF,TGCAGTGCTAGAGATCGATTCTCTGGAAACACCATATATTTT
.,TRBD2,TRBJ2-3,TRBV20-1,CSAREGLAGGMFRDTQYF,TGCAGTGCTAGAGAAGGACTAGCGGGAGGAATGTTCCGAGATACGCAGTATTTT
.,TRBD1,TRBJ2-4,TRBV5-6,CASSPMPGQGNLAKNIQYF,TGTGCCAGCAGCCCCATGCCGGGACAGGGAAATCTAGCCAAAAACATTCAGTACTTC
.,TRBD1,TRBJ1-2,TRBV5-1,CASSAGTASSELF,TGCGCCAGCAGCGCCGGGACAGCGAGTTCGGAGTTATTC
.,.,TRBJ1-2,TRBV7-9,CASSPPTLANYGYTF,TGTGCCAGCAGCCCCCCGACCCTAGCTAACTATGGCTACACCTTC
.,TRBD2,TRBJ2-3,TRBV15,CATSRDLLAGLDTQYF,TGTGCCACCAGCAGAGATCTACTAGCGGGACTAGATACGCAGTATTTT
once,.,TRBJ2-3,TRBV14,CASSQAGADTQYF,TGTGCCAGCAGCCAAGCGGGGGCAGATACGCAGTATTTT